Below are 24 T cell receptor beta chains sequenced from a single sample in a study of patients and donors after allogeneic stem cell transplantation. TCRdb passed the RT-PCR reads through MiXCR, listing each CDR3 protein once. The sample lists some 40,000 distinct CDR3 sequences; over 25% were seen once. Sequencing was carried out using blood, either unsorted or a sorted T cell fraction (not recorded which). These receptors all come from a human donor who was either an allogeneic HSCT recipient or a stem cell or donor lymphocyte infusion donor (not recorded which). It is not recorded whose cells these are; they may come from a transplant donor.

As DNA, the CDR3 is TGTGCCAGCAGCCCCTCCAATGACTACACCTTC. Its protein is CASSPSNDYTF. The chain combines TRBV7-9 with TRBJ1-2; D unclear. Germline assignment: CDR1 SEHNR and CDR2 FQNEAQ (reference sequence). The CDR3 totals 11 residues. V dropped 5 bases and J dropped 10 bases, with 11 bases sitting between them.

V is TRBV13 and J is TRBJ2-5; TRBD1 or TRBD2 may be the D gene (6 bases each). The CDR3 is 13 residues long. V was trimmed by 7 bases and J by 7 bases, leaving 16 bases between them. Germline V CDR1 and CDR2: PRHDT, FYEKMQ (reference sequence). The chain's CDR3 is CASTPGASGTQYF. The CDR3 bases are TGTGCCAGCACCCCGGGGGCGAGCGGGACCCAGTACTTC.

The chain links TRBV7-9 to TRBJ2-2; the match to TRBD2 covers 9 bases. From germline, CDR1 is SEHNR and CDR2 FQNEAQ (reference sequence). This CDR3 contains 17 residues. Unmatched junction bases numbered 10, after V lost 5 bases and J lost 3 bases. The CDR3 here is CASSPPGTSSDTGELFF. CDR3 nucleotides: TGTGCCAGCAGCCCCCCTGGGACTAGCAGTGACACCGGGGAGCTGTTTTTT. Complete variable domain (other parts from reference TRBV7-9 and TRBJ2-2): DTGVSQNPRHKITKRGQNVTFRCDPISEHNRLYWYRQTLGQGPEFLTYFQNEAQLEKSRLLSDRFSAERPKGSFSTLEIQRTEQGDSAMYLCASSPPGTSSDTGELFFGEGSRLTVL.

The table lists this clonotype with a few counts. The rearrangement joins TRBV10-3 to TRBJ1-1, with a possible D match to TRBD1 (5 bases). CDR1 and CDR2 from the germline V gene are ENHRY and SYGVKD. Trimming took 4 bases from V and 1 from J, leaving 7 bases between them. The CDR3 sequence is 13 residues long. CDR3 region: CAISVQGNTEAFF. CDR3 in DNA: TGTGCCATCAGTGTTCAGGGGAACACTGAAGCTTTCTTT.

This clonotype was detected only once. The chain couples TRBV7-9 to TRBJ2-2, with D maybe TRBD1 (5 bases). The germline V gene has CDR1 SEHNR and CDR2 FQNEAQ (reference sequence). The CDR3 has 17 amino acids. Between the trimmed V and J ends, which lost 5 bases and 0 bases, there was a span of 16 bases. The CDR3 spells CASSIRRRQSNTGELFF. The CDR3 bases are TGTGCCAGCAGCATCCGGCGGAGACAGTCGAACACCGGGGAGCTGTTTTTT. Filled out from reference TRBV7-9 and TRBJ2-2, the complete variable domain reads DTGVSQNPRHKITKRGQNVTFRCDPISEHNRLYWYRQTLGQGPEFLTYFQNEAQLEKSRLLSDRFSAERPKGSFSTLEIQRTEQGDSAMYLCASSIRRRQSNTGELFFGEGSRLTVL.

There are a few counts of this clonotype. The chain recombines TRBV20-1 with TRBJ2-1; D is perhaps TRBD2 (6 bases). Germline CDR1 DFQATT, CDR2 SNEGSKA (reference sequence). Trimming took off 1 base at V and 12 bases at J, with 13 bases between the two ends. This CDR3 spans 12 amino acids. The CDR3 DNA sequence: TGCAGTGCTAGAGCAAGCGGGTTAGTGCAGTTCTTC. This gives the protein CSARASGLVQFF.

The rearrangement links TRBV12-3 or TRBV12-4 to TRBJ2-4; D may be TRBD2 (6 bases). The CDR3 spans 17 residues. V lost 7 bases and J 0 bases, leaving 19 bases between the germline ends. DNA of the CDR3: TGTGCCAGCACTCTAAGTGGGACTTACGCAGCCAAAAACATTCAGTACTTC. Translating gives CASTLSGTYAAKNIQYF.

CDR3 region: CASSYPREKAFF. In DNA, the CDR3 is TGTGCCAGCAGTTACCCCAGGGAAAAAGCTTTCTTT. The chain uses TRBV6-6 and TRBJ1-1; D is perhaps TRBD1 (5 bases). The CDR3 is made up of 12 amino acids. With 2 bases removed from V and 9 bases from J, the gap between germline ends came to 10 bases. Germline V gene data show CDR1 as MNHNY and CDR2 as SVGAGI (reference sequence).

This clonotype was observed many times. The rearrangement joins TRBV11-1 to TRBJ2-1, with 14 bases matching TRBD2. Germline loops: CDR1 SGHAT, CDR2 FQDESV (reference sequence). The trim removed 2 bases at V and 9 bases at J, leaving 9 bases unmatched. The CDR3 totals 17 residues. CDR3 nucleotides: TGTGCCAGCAGCTTATCCCTGGGACTAGCGGGAGATGGTGAGCAGTTCTTC. Translating gives CASSLSLGLAGDGEQFF.

This clonotype was observed a handful of times. The chain employs TRBV20-1 and TRBJ1-5; D unclear. The V gene lost 3 bases and the J gene lost 0 bases, with 9 bases spanning the gap. The CDR3 has 14 amino acids. Per germline, CDR1 DFQATT and CDR2 SNEGSKA (reference sequence). The CDR3 protein is CSASYGNSNQPQHF. The CDR3 nucleotides read TGCAGTGCTAGTTATGGCAATAGCAATCAGCCCCAGCATTTT.

CDR3 coding DNA: TGTGCCACCAGCAGAGATCGGAACACCGGGGAGCTGTTTTTT. Its protein is CATSRDRNTGELFF. This chain joins TRBV15 and TRBJ2-2, with unresolved D. This CDR3 has 14 amino acids. Germline CDR1 reads LNHNV; CDR2 reads YYDKDF (reference sequence). Deletions cut 0 bases from V and 1 base from J, with 3 bases between.

The V and J genes are TRBV5-1 and TRBJ2-7; D gene ambiguous. This CDR3 is built from 12 residues. Germline V gives CDR1 SGHRS, CDR2 YFSETQ. Trimming removed 6 bases at V and 3 bases at J, with 10 bases between. The CDR3 reads CASNRVIYEQYF. CDR3 coding DNA: TGCGCCAGCAACAGAGTAATCTACGAGCAGTACTTC.

This clonotype occurred a few times. The genes are TRBV12-3 or TRBV12-4 and TRBJ1-1; no firm D call. V shed 2 bases and J shed 7 bases, with 11 bases lying between them. The CDR3 spans 13 residues. The CDR3 bases are TGTGCCAGCAGTTTACGGAGGTTCAATGAAGCTTTCTTT. This sequence encodes CASSLRRFNEAFF.

This clonotype was found many times. The J gene is TRBJ1-4, the V gene TRBV11-1; unclear D gene. Looked up from germline, CDR1 is SGHAT and CDR2 is FQDESV (reference sequence). V shed 5 bases and J shed 8 bases, with 6 bases lying between them. The CDR3 totals 11 residues. This CDR3 reads CASSPGEKLFF. The CDR3 DNA reads as TGTGCCAGCAGCCCGGGCGAAAAACTGTTTTTT.

J is TRBJ2-5 and V is TRBV28; D gene unclear. V was pared by 6 bases and J by 5 bases, with 7 bases between. The CDR3 covers 11 residues. Per germline, CDR1 MDHEN and CDR2 SYDVKM. CDR3 nucleotides: TGTGCCAGCAGCCGTCTTGAGACCCAGTACTTC. Its translation: CASSRLETQYF.

The rearrangement uses TRBV4-1 and TRBJ2-2; TRBD2 agrees at 9 bases. Per germline, CDR1 MGHRA and CDR2 YSYEKL. Unmatched junction bases numbered 11, after V lost 4 bases and J lost 8 bases. The CDR3 sequence is 16 residues long. CDR3 nucleotide sequence: TGCGCCAGCAGCCCGGTGGGTGCTAGCGGGAATGGGGAGCTGTTTTTT. Residues: CASSPVGASGNGELFF.

In its sample, this clonotype was seen a few times. The V and J genes are TRBV5-1 and TRBJ1-1, with D possibly being TRBD1 (5 bases). The length of the CDR3 is 15 residues. Trimming cost V 3 bases and J 1 base, with 13 bases left between them. The germline V gene has CDR1 SGHRS and CDR2 YFSETQ. The chain's CDR3 is CASSWSGTGNTEAFF. CDR3 DNA sequence: TGCGCCAGCAGCTGGTCAGGGACTGGGAACACTGAAGCTTTCTTT. The full variable domain, with the rest looked up from reference TRBV5-1 and TRBJ1-1, is KAGVTQTPRYLIKTRGQQVTLSCSPISGHRSVSWYQQTPGQGLQFLFEYFSETQRNKGNFPGRFSGRQFSNSRSEMNVSTLELGDSALYLCASSWSGTGNTEAFFGQGTRLTVV.

V and J are TRBV15 and TRBJ2-7, with TRBD1 as a possible D gene (5 bases). The CDR3 loop spans 17 amino acids. Trimming cost V 0 bases and J 0 bases, with 15 bases left between them. The germline gives CDR1 LNHNV, CDR2 YYDKDF (reference sequence). Written as DNA, the CDR3 is TGTGCCACCAGCAGAGATTCGTCCTGGGGCCCCTCCTACGAGCAGTACTTC. The encoded protein is CATSRDSSWGPSYEQYF.

The chain is built from TRBV5-1 and TRBJ2-1; 7 bases are a match to TRBD2. CDR1 SGHRS and CDR2 YFSETQ come from the germline V gene. The CDR3 is made up of 14 amino acids. Unmatched junction bases numbered 12, after V lost 0 bases and J lost 15 bases. As DNA, the CDR3 is TGCGCCAGCAGCTTGGAACCCCAAGGCGGGAGCGTGTTCTTC. It translates to CASSLEPQGGSVFF.

This clonotype was recorded a few times. V is TRBV4-3 and J is TRBJ2-7, with D unclear. The germline V gene has CDR1 LGHNA and CDR2 YSLEER. The CDR3 runs to 13 residues. Trimming took 1 base from V and 1 from J, leaving 5 bases between them. The chain's CDR3 is CASSQVRSYEQYF. DNA for the CDR3: TGCGCCAGCAGCCAAGTACGGTCCTACGAGCAGTACTTC.

This clonotype was seen a single time. The chain employs TRBV12-3 or TRBV12-4 and TRBJ2-2, with TRBD2 as a possible D gene (5 bases). With 6 bases removed from V and 4 bases from J, the gap between germline ends came to 18 bases. CDR3 length equals 16 residues. CDR3 bases: TGTGCCAGCAGGGGCGGTCCTAGCTCCGTCACCGGGGAGCTGTTTTTT. Protein sequence: CASRGGPSSVTGELFF.

J is TRBJ1-1 and V is TRBV20-1; possibly TRBD1 for D (5 bases). The CDR3 loop spans 13 amino acids. Germline CDR1 DFQATT, CDR2 SNEGSKA (reference sequence). Trimming removed 1 base at V and 4 bases at J, with 10 bases between. CDR3 nucleotides: TGCAGTGCTAGAGGGGGCGGGAGCACTGAAGCTTTCTTT. The encoded protein is CSARGGGSTEAFF.

The chain joins TRBV7-9 to TRBJ2-5, with 9 bases that match TRBD1. Germline CDR1 reads SEHNR; CDR2 reads FQNEAQ (reference sequence). The CDR3 is 16 residues long. Losses at the gene ends were 4 bases for V and 3 bases for J; bases not matched to a gene: 9. CDR3 in amino acids: CASSSYRGQGEETQYF. The CDR3 DNA sequence: TGTGCCAGCAGCTCCTACAGGGGGCAAGGAGAAGAGACCCAGTACTTC. Full variable domain (missing parts from reference TRBV7-9 and TRBJ2-5): DTGVSQNPRHKITKRGQNVTFRCDPISEHNRLYWYRQTLGQGPEFLTYFQNEAQLEKSRLLSDRFSAERPKGSFSTLEIQRTEQGDSAMYLCASSSYRGQGEETQYFGPGTRLLVL.

A few counts support this clonotype. This chain joins TRBV29-1 and TRBJ1-4; no definite D call. This CDR3 region has 10 residues. CDR1 and CDR2 from the germline V gene are SQVTM and ANQGSEA. Trimming took off 4 bases at V and 8 bases at J, with 5 bases between the two ends. CDR3 DNA: TGCAGCGTTGCAGGCGAAAAACTGTTTTTT. It codes for CSVAGEKLFF.